This is a list of T cell receptor beta chains from one sample in a study of graft-versus-host responses after intestinal transplantation. The table came from immunoSEQ multiplex PCR; TCRdb's copy has only in-frame clones and leaves some out. The sample lists roughly 4,000 clones; around 76% were seen once. The source was ileum tissue, collected 17 days after transplant. The source is a human patient who received an intestinal transplant, so some T cells may come from the graft donor. The CDR3 runs from the conserved cysteine through the conserved F or W. The D gene is left open where the match is weak. Not every row has a clone size; where given, it reads once, few, many or a size class.

size | J | D | V | DNA | CDR3
. | TRBJ1-2 | TRBD1 | TRBV27 | TGTGCCAGCAGTTTATCGACAGGGAGCATCTATGGCTACACCTTC | CASSLSTGSIYGYTF
. | TRBJ1-1 | . | TRBV7-9 | TGTGCCAGCAGCCTACAGGGGAACACTGAAGCTTTCTTT | CASSLQGNTEAFF
medium-sized | TRBJ1-3 | . | TRBV5-1 | TGCGCCAGCAGCTTGGCCTCAGTCAGGGACGGACTTCGCAGCGGGAACACCATATATTTT | CASSLASVRDGLRSGNTIYF
. | TRBJ2-3 | TRBD2 | TRBV9 | TGTGCCAGCAGCGTAGTCCTAGCGGGGGGCACAGATACGCAGTATTTT | CASSVVLAGGTDTQYF
. | TRBJ1-1 | . | TRBV2 | TGTGCCAGCGAGAGGCAGCTAATGAACACTGAAGCTTTCTTT | CASERQLMNTEAFF
. | TRBJ2-3 | TRBD2 | TRBV19 | TGTGCCAGTAGTAAGGGACTAGCGGGGATGGCGCAGTATTTT | CASSKGLAGMAQYF
few | TRBJ1-3 | . | TRBV5-1 | TGCGCCAGCAGCTTGGGGGAGGACTCTGGAAACACCATATATTTT | CASSLGEDSGNTIYF
. | TRBJ2-1 | TRBD2 | TRBV27 | TGTGCCAGCAGTTTAACGCGGGAGCCCAATGAGCAGTTCTTC | CASSLTREPNEQFF
. | TRBJ1-2 | TRBD1 | TRBV5-1 | TGCGCCAGCAGCTCCGGGACAGGGCACTATGGCTACACCTTC | CASSSGTGHYGYTF
. | TRBJ1-2 | TRBD1 | TRBV7-2 | TGTGCCAGCAGCTTAGATGGGACAGGTGGGAGCTATGGCTACACCTTC | CASSLDGTGGSYGYTF
. | TRBJ1-6 | . | TRBV6-5 | TGTGCCAGCAGTCGACAGGCTCCTAATTCACCCCTCCACTTT | CASSRQAPNSPLHF
. | TRBJ2-4 | . | TRBV6-5 | TGTGCCAGCAGTTACGACGAGAACGAGGGCATTCAGTACTTC | CASSYDENEGIQYF
. | TRBJ2-5 | TRBD2 | TRBV5-8 | TGTGCCAGCAGCTTTGGTATTAGCGGGGGGCCCCAAGAGACCCAGTACTTC | CASSFGISGGPQETQYF
. | TRBJ2-2 | TRBD2 | TRBV27 | TGTGCCAGCAGTTTTGTGGGGGGGGGCACCGGGGAGCTGTTTTTT | CASSFVGGGTGELFF
. | TRBJ2-5 | TRBD2 | TRBV19 | TGTGCCAGTAGTCCCCTGACTAGCGGGGCTTACCAAGAGACCCAGTACTTC | CASSPLTSGAYQETQYF
. | TRBJ1-5 | . | TRBV7-8 | TGTGCCAGCAGCTTAGGGGCAGCTTGGGGAGCTAGCAATCAGCCCCAGCATTTT | CASSLGAAWGASNQPQHF
. | TRBJ1-1 | TRBD1 | TRBV25-1 | TGTGCCAGCAGTGAACACAGGGGGTCCACTGAAGCTTTCTTT | CASSEHRGSTEAFF
. | TRBJ1-1 | . | TRBV2 | TGTGCCAGCAGTGGGCAGGGTAAGACTGAAGCTTTCTTT | CASSGQGKTEAFF
. | TRBJ2-2 | . | TRBV4-3 | TGCGCCAGCAGCCCGAATATCAGAATAACCGGGGAGCTGTTTTTT | CASSPNIRITGELFF
once | TRBJ2-3 | TRBD2 | TRBV29-1 | TGCAGCGTAACGGGGGGGCCCGAAGATACGCAGTATTTT | CSVTGGPEDTQYF
once | TRBJ2-5 | . | TRBV27 | TGTGCCAGCCGCCCGGACAACCAAGAGTCCCAGTACTTC | CASRPDNQESQYF
. | TRBJ1-2 | . | TRBV4-1 | TGCGCCAGCAGCCAAGTGCGAAGGATTAAAACAGGGAGTGGCTACACCTTC | CASSQVRRIKTGSGYTF
. | TRBJ2-5 | . | TRBV30 | TGTGCCTGGAGTGTACCAGGGGTTGGAGAGACCCAGTACTTC | CAWSVPGVGETQYF
large | TRBJ2-2 | . | TRBV18 | TGTGCCAGCTCACCACGGCAAAACACCGGGGAGCTGTTTTTT | CASSPRQNTGELFF
. | TRBJ2-5 | TRBD2 | TRBV27 | TGTGCCAGCAGTTTATCGCGGAGCGGGGGGGAAGAGACCCAGTACTTC | CASSLSRSGGEETQYF
. | TRBJ2-1 | . | TRBV27 | TGTGCCAGCACCCTAGGGAGCTCCTACAATGAGCAGTTCTTC | CASTLGSSYNEQFF
. | TRBJ1-2 | . | TRBV19 | TGTGCCAGTGGGGAGATTGGGACTGACTATGTCGGCTACACCTTC | CASGEIGTDYVGYTF
. | TRBJ2-5 | . | TRBV28 | TGTGCCAGCAGTCCTTCGGGCAGGGCAGAGACCCAGTACTTC | CASSPSGRAETQYF
. | TRBJ1-4 | . | TRBV28 | TGTGCCAGCAGAACAGTCGATGCAACTAATGAAAAACTGTTTTTT | CASRTVDATNEKLFF
once | TRBJ2-3 | . | TRBV9 | TGTGCCAGCAGCGTAGAAATATCCAAGGGGACAGATACGCAGTATTTT | CASSVEISKGTDTQYF
few | TRBJ1-5 | . | TRBV4-3 | TGCGCCAGCAGCCAAGGCGGGGGTGTCAATCAGCCCCAGCATTTT | CASSQGGGVNQPQHF
. | TRBJ2-1 | TRBD1 | TRBV5-4 | TGTGCCAGCAGCTTAGGGTGGATACAGGGGAGTGGCAATGAGCAGTTCTTC | CASSLGWIQGSGNEQFF
. | TRBJ2-1 | TRBD2 | TRBV7-9 | TGTGCCAGCAGCTTCTCCCTGGGTCGCGGGGGGTACAATGAGCAGTTCTTC | CASSFSLGRGGYNEQFF
few | TRBJ1-3 | . | TRBV23-1 | TGCGCCAGCAGTCAATTGTGGCCAGGGATCTCTGGAAACACCATATATTTT | CASSQLWPGISGNTIYF
. | TRBJ2-5 | TRBD2 | TRBV11-2 | TGTGCCAGCAGCTCCGGGACTAGTAAGGAGACCCAGTACTTC | CASSSGTSKETQYF
. | TRBJ2-3 | . | TRBV5-4 | TGTGCCAGCAGCAACGGAGGTGGAAGGGCTCAGTATTTT | CASSNGGGRAQYF
once | TRBJ2-3 | TRBD1 | TRBV2 | TGTGCCAGCAGTGGGGACAGCCAAAACACAGATACGCAGTATTTT | CASSGDSQNTDTQYF
few | TRBJ1-1 | . | TRBV19 | TGTGCCAGTAATGGGGGGGCCGTCACTGAAGCTTTCTTT | CASNGGAVTEAFF
. | TRBJ1-1 | . | TRBV5-1 | TGCGCCAGCAGCTGGTTCCCGACAGGCCCTGTGAACACTGAAGCTTTCTTT | CASSWFPTGPVNTEAFF
. | TRBJ1-2 | . | TRBV7-9 | TGTGCCACCCCCCATCCCAGGCTCTCCTATGGCTACACCTTC | CATPHPRLSYGYTF
few | TRBJ2-4 | TRBD2 | TRBV6-6 | TGTGCCAGCAGCGCTAGCGGGGGGTCCAAAAACATTCAGTACTTC | CASSASGGSKNIQYF